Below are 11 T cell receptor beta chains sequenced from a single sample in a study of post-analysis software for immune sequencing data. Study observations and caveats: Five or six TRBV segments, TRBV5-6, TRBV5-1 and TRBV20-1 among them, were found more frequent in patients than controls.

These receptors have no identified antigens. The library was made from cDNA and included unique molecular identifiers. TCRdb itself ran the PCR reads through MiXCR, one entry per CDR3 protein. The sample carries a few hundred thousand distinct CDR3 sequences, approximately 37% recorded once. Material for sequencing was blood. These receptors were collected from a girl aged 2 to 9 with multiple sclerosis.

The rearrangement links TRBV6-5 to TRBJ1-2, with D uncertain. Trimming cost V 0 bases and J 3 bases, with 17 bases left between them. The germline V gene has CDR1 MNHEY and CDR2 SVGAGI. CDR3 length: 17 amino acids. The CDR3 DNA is TGTGCCAGCAGTTACTCCGAGAGGGCAGCTGGCCACTATGGCTACACCTTC. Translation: CASSYSERAAGHYGYTF.

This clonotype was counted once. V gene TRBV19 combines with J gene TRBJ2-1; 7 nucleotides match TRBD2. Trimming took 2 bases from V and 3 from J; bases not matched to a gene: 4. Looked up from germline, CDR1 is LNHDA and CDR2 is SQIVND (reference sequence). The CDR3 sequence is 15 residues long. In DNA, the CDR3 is TGTGCCAGTAGTATAAATGCGGGAGTCTACAATGAGCAGTTCTTC. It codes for CASSINAGVYNEQFF.

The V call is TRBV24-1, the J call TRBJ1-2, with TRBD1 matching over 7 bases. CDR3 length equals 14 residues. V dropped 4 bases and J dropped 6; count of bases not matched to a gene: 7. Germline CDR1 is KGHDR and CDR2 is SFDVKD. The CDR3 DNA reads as TGTGCCACCAGTGACCCGGACAGGTTTAATGGCTACACCTTC. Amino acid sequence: CATSDPDRFNGYTF.

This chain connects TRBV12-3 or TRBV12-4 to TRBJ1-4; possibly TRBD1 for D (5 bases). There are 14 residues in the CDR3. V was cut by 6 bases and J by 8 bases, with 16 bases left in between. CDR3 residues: CASSPRGGTEKLFF. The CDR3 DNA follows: TGTGCCAGCAGCCCCCGGGGGGGTACGGAAAAACTGTTTTTT.

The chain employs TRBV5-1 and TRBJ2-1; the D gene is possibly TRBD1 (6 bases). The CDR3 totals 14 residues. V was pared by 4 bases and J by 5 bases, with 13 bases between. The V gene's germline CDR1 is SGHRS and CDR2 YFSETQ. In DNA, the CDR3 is TGCGCCAGCAGCCAGGACAGTTCCCACAATGAGCAGTTCTTC. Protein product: CASSQDSSHNEQFF.

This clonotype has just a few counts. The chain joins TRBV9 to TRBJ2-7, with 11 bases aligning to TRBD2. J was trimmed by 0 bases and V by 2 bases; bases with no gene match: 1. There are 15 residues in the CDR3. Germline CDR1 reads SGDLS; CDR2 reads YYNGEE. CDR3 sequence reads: CASSVGLAGSYEQYF. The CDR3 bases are TGTGCCAGCAGCGTCGGACTAGCGGGCTCCTACGAGCAGTACTTC.

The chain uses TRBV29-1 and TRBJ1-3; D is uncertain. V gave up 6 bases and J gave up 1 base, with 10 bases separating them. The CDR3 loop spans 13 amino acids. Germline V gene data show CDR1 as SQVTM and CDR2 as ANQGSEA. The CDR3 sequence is CSVVRDSGNTIYF. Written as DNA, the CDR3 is TGCAGCGTCGTAAGGGATTCTGGAAACACCATATATTTT.

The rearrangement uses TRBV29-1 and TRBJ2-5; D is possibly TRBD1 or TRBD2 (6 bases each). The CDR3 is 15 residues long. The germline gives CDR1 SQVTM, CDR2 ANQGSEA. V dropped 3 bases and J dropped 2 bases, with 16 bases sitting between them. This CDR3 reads CSVDPVGGLQETQYF. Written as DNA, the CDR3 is TGCAGCGTTGACCCCGTAGGGGGGTTGCAAGAGACCCAGTACTTC. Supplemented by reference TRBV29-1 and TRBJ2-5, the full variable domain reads SAVISQKPSRDICQRGTSLTIQCQVDSQVTMMFWYRQQPGQSLTLIATANQGSEATYESGFVIDKFPISRPNLTFSTLTVSNMSPEDSSIYLCSVDPVGGLQETQYFGPGTRLLVL.

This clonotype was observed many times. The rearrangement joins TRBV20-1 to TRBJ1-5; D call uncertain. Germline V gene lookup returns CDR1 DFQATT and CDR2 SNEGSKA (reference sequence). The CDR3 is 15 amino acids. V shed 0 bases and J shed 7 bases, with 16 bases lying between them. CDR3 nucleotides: TGCAGTGCTAGAGATAACGGAGGGTATGGGCAGCCCCAGCATTTT. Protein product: CSARDNGGYGQPQHF.

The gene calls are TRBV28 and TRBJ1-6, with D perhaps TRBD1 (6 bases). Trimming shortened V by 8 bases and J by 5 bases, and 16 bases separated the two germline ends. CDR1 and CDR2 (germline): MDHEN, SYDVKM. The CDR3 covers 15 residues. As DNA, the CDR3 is TGTGCCAGCGGATCGGGGGGGGCTAATAATTCACCCCTCCACTTT. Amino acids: CASGSGGANNSPLHF.

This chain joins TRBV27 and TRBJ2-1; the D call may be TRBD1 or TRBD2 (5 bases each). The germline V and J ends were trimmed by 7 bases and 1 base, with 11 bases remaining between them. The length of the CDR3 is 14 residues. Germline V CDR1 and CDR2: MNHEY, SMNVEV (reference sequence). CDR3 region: CASTRGFSYNEQFF. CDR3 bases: TGTGCCAGCACGAGGGGTTTTTCCTACAATGAGCAGTTCTTC.